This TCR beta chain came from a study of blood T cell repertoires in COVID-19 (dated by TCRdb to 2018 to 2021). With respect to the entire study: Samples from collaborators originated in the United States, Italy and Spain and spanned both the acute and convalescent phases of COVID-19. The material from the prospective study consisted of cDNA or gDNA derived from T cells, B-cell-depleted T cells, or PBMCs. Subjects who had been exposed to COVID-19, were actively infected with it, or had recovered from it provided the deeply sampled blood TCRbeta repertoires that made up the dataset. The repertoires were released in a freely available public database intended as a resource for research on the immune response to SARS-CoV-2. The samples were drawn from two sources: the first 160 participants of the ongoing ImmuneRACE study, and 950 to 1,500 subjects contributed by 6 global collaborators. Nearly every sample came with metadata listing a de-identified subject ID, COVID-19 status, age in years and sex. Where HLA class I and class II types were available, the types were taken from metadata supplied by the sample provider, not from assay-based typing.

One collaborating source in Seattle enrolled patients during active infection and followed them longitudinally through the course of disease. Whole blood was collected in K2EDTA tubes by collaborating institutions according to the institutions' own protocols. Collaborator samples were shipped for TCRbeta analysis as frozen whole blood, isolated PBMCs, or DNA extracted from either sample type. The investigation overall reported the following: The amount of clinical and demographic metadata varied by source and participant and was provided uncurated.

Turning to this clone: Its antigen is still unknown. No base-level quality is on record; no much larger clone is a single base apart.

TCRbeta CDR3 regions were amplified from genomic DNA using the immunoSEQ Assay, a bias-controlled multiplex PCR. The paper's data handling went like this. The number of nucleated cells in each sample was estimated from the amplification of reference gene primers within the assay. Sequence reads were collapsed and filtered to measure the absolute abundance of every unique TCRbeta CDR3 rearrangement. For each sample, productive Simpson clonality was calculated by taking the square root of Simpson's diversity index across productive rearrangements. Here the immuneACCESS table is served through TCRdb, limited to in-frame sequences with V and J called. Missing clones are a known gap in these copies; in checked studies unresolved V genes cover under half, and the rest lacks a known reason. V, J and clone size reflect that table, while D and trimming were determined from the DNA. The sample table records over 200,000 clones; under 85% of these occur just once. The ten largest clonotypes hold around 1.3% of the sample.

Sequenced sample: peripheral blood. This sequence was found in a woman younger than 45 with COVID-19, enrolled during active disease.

The nucleotide sequence is TGTGCCAGCAGTCTTTTGAAGGGACCTCGGGGGGAGACCCAGTACTTC. This yields the protein CASSLLKGPRGETQYF. In this chain, TRBV6-2 or TRBV6-3 is recombined with TRBJ2-5; the D segment could be TRBD2, given 6 matching bases. The trim is 5 bases for V and 5 bases for J, with a gap of 21 bases between the germline ends. The CDR3, from cysteine to phenylalanine, totals 16 residues. Only CDR3 DNA remains: 48 bases, in frame from the first base. CDR1 and CDR2 (MNHEY, SVGEGT) derive from the germline V gene.